One and the same sample provided the 24 T cell receptor beta chains below, sequenced in a study of CD8 T cells in ankylosing spondylitis. TCRdb re-called the 5' RACE reads through MiXCR, storing one row per CDR3 protein. The sample includes 200,000 to 250,000 distinct CDR3 sequences, around 25% of them seen just once. Sequencing used blood, either unsorted or a sorted T cell fraction (not recorded which). These TCRs come from a male donor with ankylosing spondylitis or in good health (not recorded which).

This sequence joins TRBV5-5 and TRBJ2-1, with 10 bases identical to TRBD2. Germline V gene data show CDR1 as SGHKS and CDR2 as YYEKEE (reference sequence). The CDR3 spans 17 residues. V trimming: 0 bases; J trimming: 2 bases; junction bases outside the gene matches: 5. This CDR3 reads CASSLGLAGVPYNEQFF. CDR3 DNA sequence: TGTGCCAGCAGCTTGGGGCTAGCGGGAGTCCCCTACAATGAGCAGTTCTTC.

This chain links TRBV10-3 with TRBJ2-7; perhaps TRBD1 as D (6 bases). This CDR3 contains 14 residues. CDR1 and CDR2 (germline): ENHRY, SYGVKD. V shed 10 bases and J shed 3 bases, with 19 bases lying between them. In nucleotides, the CDR3 is TGTGCCACCGGTACCGGGACACTTCGCTACGAGCAGTACTTC. Amino acid sequence: CATGTGTLRYEQYF.

The V call is TRBV2, the J call TRBJ2-7, with a tentative D call TRBD1 (5 bases). This CDR3 region has 14 residues. Germline values: CDR1 SNHLY, CDR2 FYNNEI. V was pared by 1 base and J by 2 bases, with 9 bases between. CDR3 loop: CASSEGGRTYEQYF. The DNA of the CDR3 is TGTGCCAGCAGTGAAGGGGGCAGAACCTACGAGCAGTACTTC.

There are many counts of this clonotype. This chain links TRBV12-3 or TRBV12-4 with TRBJ2-3; TRBD2 agrees at 13 bases. The trim removed 6 bases at V and 5 bases at J, leaving 5 bases unmatched. This CDR3 is built from 15 residues. The CDR3 loop is CASSGLAGVKDTQYF. CDR3 DNA sequence: TGTGCCAGCAGCGGACTAGCGGGAGTTAAAGATACGCAGTATTTT.

This clonotype was recorded many times. V and J are TRBV11-1 and TRBJ1-3; 7 positions agree with TRBD1. This CDR3 is 19 amino acids long. The junction had 12 bases not matched to a gene; V was cut back by 1 base and J by 0 bases. Germline CDR1 SGHAT, CDR2 FQDESV (reference sequence). The CDR3 protein is CASSLVGRGQPFSGNTIYF. The CDR3 bases are TGTGCCAGCAGCTTAGTGGGCAGGGGACAGCCTTTCTCTGGAAACACCATATATTTT.

The V call is TRBV20-1, the J call TRBJ2-4; 7 positions match TRBD2. The CDR3 is 15 residues long. Losses at the gene ends were 0 bases for V and 9 bases for J; bases not matched to a gene: 11. Looked up from germline, CDR1 is DFQATT and CDR2 is SNEGSKA (reference sequence). CDR3 in DNA: TGCAGTGCTAGAGACCAAAGACAGCCTAGCGGCATTCAGTACTTC. Protein product: CSARDQRQPSGIQYF.

This rearrangement joins TRBV21-1 to TRBJ1-4; the table's TRBD1 call for D was not verified on the DNA. TRBV21-1 is labeled a pseudogene. The CDR3 is made up of 15 amino acids. The CDR3 DNA reads TGTGCCAGCATCCCCGGATGTTCCGCACGGGAAAAACTGTTTTTT. Translating it yields CASIPGCSAREKLFF.

The chain couples TRBV11-2 to TRBJ2-2, with D uncertain. Looked up from germline, CDR1 is SGHAT and CDR2 is FQNNGV. This CDR3 has 14 amino acids. Trimming stripped 5 bases from V and 3 bases from J, with 10 bases between. CDR3 protein: CASSHAGDTGELFF. In DNA, the CDR3 is TGTGCCAGCAGCCATGCTGGGGACACCGGGGAGCTGTTTTTT. The variable domain in full, completed from reference TRBV11-2 and TRBJ2-2, reads EAGVAQSPRYKIIEKRQSVAFWCNPISGHATLYWYQQILGQGPKLLIQFQNNGVVDDSQLPKDRFSAERLKGVDSTLKIQPAKLEDSAVYLCASSHAGDTGELFFGEGSRLTVL.

This clonotype was detected ten times or more. As DNA, the CDR3 is TGTGCCAGCAGCCGATTTAGCGGGACGGGCACAGATACGCAGTATTTT. Amino acids: CASSRFSGTGTDTQYF. The chain has TRBV3-1 and TRBJ2-3; 8 bases are a match to TRBD2. Germline trimming cut 4 bases from V and 1 base from J; bases unmatched to any gene: 7. Germline V gene data show CDR1 as LGHDT and CDR2 as YNNKEL (reference sequence). This CDR3 has 16 residues.

This clonotype has more than one count but fewer than ten. This sequence joins TRBV5-1 and TRBJ2-4; 7 bases are shared with TRBD1. Germline CDR1 and CDR2: SGHRS and YFSETQ. The V and J ends lost 4 bases and 1 base, in that order; junction bases with no gene match: 11. The CDR3 totals 17 residues. CDR3 bases: TGCGCCAGCAGCCTACTGGGACAGTCAGAGGCCAAAAACATTCAGTACTTC. Translation gives CASSLLGQSEAKNIQYF.

In this sample, this clonotype turned up many times. The V call is TRBV5-5, the J call TRBJ1-1, with a weak D call TRBD1 (5 bases). The germline gives CDR1 SGHKS, CDR2 YYEKEE (reference sequence). The CDR3 has 15 residues. The V gene lost 4 bases and the J gene lost 4 bases, with 17 bases spanning the gap. CDR3 in DNA: TGTGCCAGCAGCGTATCCGGGGGATTTGGCACTGAAGCTTTCTTT. This codes for CASSVSGGFGTEAFF.

The chain recombines TRBV5-5 with TRBJ1-5; D is ambiguous. The CDR3 is made up of 14 amino acids. CDR1 is SGHKS and CDR2 is YYEKEE in the germline V gene (reference sequence). Between the trimmed V and J ends, which lost 3 bases and 9 bases, there was a span of 16 bases. This CDR3 reads CASSSKTIPAPQHF. The CDR3 coding sequence is TGTGCCAGCAGCTCAAAGACCATACCGGCGCCCCAGCATTTT.

This clonotype was detected ten times or more. The gene calls are TRBV29-1 and TRBJ1-1; 9 bases match TRBD1. Losses at the gene ends were 7 bases for V and 2 bases for J; bases not matched to a gene: 2. This CDR3 contains 12 residues. Per the germline V gene, CDR1 is SQVTM and CDR2 is ANQGSEA. CDR3 sequence reads: CSGDRVNTEAFF. Written as DNA, the CDR3 is TGCAGCGGGGACAGGGTAAACACTGAAGCTTTCTTT.

V is TRBV20-1 and J is TRBJ1-1, with 8 bases identical to TRBD1. V was clipped by 3 bases and J by 11 bases; unmatched bases: 8. The germline V gene has CDR1 DFQATT and CDR2 SNEGSKA (reference sequence). CDR3 length: 12 residues. The CDR3 loop reads CSARGQEQQAFF. The CDR3 DNA sequence: TGCAGTGCTAGGGGACAGGAGCAGCAGGCTTTCTTT.

This clonotype has only a few counts. This rearrangement joins TRBV20-1 to TRBJ1-1, with D maybe TRBD1 (5 bases). Germline V CDR1 and CDR2: DFQATT, SNEGSKA (reference sequence). This CDR3 is built from 16 residues. V was shortened by 4 bases and J by 0 bases, with 18 bases between the two germline ends. The CDR3 DNA is TGCAGTGCTAAGCTGGACACCACACTAATGAACACTGAAGCTTTCTTT. Translation gives CSAKLDTTLMNTEAFF.

This clonotype was recorded a few times. The chain is built from TRBV10-3 and TRBJ2-5, with D hard to call. The CDR3 has 13 amino acids. The V and J ends lost 4 bases and 2 bases respectively, with 8 bases between them. CDR1 and CDR2 (germline): ENHRY, SYGVKD. CDR3 DNA: TGTGCCATCAGTGTTGGGCTGCAAGAGACCCAGTACTTC. Residues: CAISVGLQETQYF.

This clonotype was recorded many times. The chain is built from TRBV4-2 and TRBJ2-5; D could derive from TRBD1 or TRBD2 (5 bases each). The V end was cut by 1 base, the J end by 4 bases, with 13 bases between. Germline CDR1 is LGHNA and CDR2 is YNFKEQ. The CDR3 is 15 residues long. The CDR3 sequence: CASSQGGATRETQYF. For the CDR3, the DNA is TGTGCCAGCAGCCAAGGAGGGGCAACACGAGAGACCCAGTACTTC.

Turning to this clonotype: A much larger clone differs from this one at a single base, so this may be a read error. This chain connects TRBV12-3 or TRBV12-4 to TRBJ1-5; possible D gene TRBD1, 5 bases. CDR3 length: 15 residues. With 3 bases removed from V and 7 bases from J, the gap between germline ends came to 16 bases. The CDR3 DNA is TGTGCCAGCAGTTTGTTCGGGCAGGGAATACAGCCCCAGCATTTT. Its translation: CASSLFGQGIQPQHF.

This clonotype was observed a handful of times. The rearrangement joins TRBV20-1 to TRBJ2-7; 7 nucleotides agree with TRBD1. The V gene's germline CDR1 is DFQATT and CDR2 SNEGSKA (reference sequence). The CDR3 is 13 residues long. The V segment lost 6 bases and the J segment 4 bases; nucleotides outside the gene matches: 9. The CDR3 nucleotides are TGCAGTGCCAACCGGGACAGCCAGTACGAGCAGTACTTC. It specifies CSANRDSQYEQYF.

CDR3 in DNA: TGCAGTGCTATTCTACCCACGGACGAGCAGTACTTC. It specifies CSAILPTDEQYF. This chain links TRBV20-1 with TRBJ2-7; no clear D. The V gene's germline CDR1 is DFQATT and CDR2 SNEGSKA (reference sequence). CDR3 length: 12 residues. Trimming pared 4 bases from V and 5 bases from J, leaving 12 bases between.

The gene calls are TRBV20-1 and TRBJ1-2, with D possibly being TRBD1 (5 bases). Trimming cost V 7 bases and J 4 bases, with 19 bases left between them. Germline CDR1 DFQATT, CDR2 SNEGSKA (reference sequence). The CDR3 covers 14 residues. CDR3 nucleotides: TGCAGTGTCACTCTGTCCCAAGGGACCTATGGCTACACCTTC. Translated: CSVTLSQGTYGYTF.

The V gene is TRBV6-2 or TRBV6-3, the J gene TRBJ2-6; the match to TRBD1 covers 7 bases. Germline trimming cut 6 bases from V and 1 base from J; bases unmatched to any gene: 6. The germline CDR1 and CDR2 sequences are MNHEY and SVGEGT. There are 16 residues in the CDR3. CDR3 residues: CASRPGQVSGANVLTF. CDR3 bases: TGTGCCAGCAGGCCCGGACAGGTGTCTGGGGCCAACGTCCTGACTTTC.

The chain has TRBV7-8 and TRBJ1-1; tentative D call: TRBD1 (6 bases). The CDR3 spans 16 residues. Trimming took 5 bases from V and 4 from J, leaving 20 bases between them. The germline V gene encodes CDR1 SGHVS and CDR2 FQNEAQ. The CDR3 bases are TGTGCCAGCAGCCTAACTGGGGGCGAAAGGAGCACTGAAGCTTTCTTT. Amino acid sequence: CASSLTGGERSTEAFF.

This clonotype was seen repeatedly, ten times or more. This CDR3 is CASSFDRVYEQYF. DNA of the CDR3: TGTGCCAGCAGCTTTGACAGGGTCTACGAGCAGTACTTC. The gene calls are TRBV7-2 and TRBJ2-7; 7 bases are shared with TRBD1. The CDR3 length is 13 residues. V shed 3 bases, J shed 3 bases, and the junction held 2 bases outside the gene matches. CDR1 is SGHTA, CDR2 FQGNSA, per germline. The full variable domain, completed using reference TRBV7-2 and TRBJ2-7, is GAGVSQSPSNKVTEKGKDVELRCDPISGHTALYWYRQSLGQGLEFLIYFQGNSAPDKSGLPSDRFSAERTGGSVSTLTIQRTQQEDSAVYLCASSFDRVYEQYFGPGTRLTVT.